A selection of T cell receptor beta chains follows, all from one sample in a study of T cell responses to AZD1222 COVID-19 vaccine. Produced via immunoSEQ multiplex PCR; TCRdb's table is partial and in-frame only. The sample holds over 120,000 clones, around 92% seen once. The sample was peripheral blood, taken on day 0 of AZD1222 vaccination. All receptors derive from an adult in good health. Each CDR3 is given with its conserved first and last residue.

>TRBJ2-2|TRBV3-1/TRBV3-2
CASSLAGSTGELFF
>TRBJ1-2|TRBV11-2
CASSSTAGLYGYTF
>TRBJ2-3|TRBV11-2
CASSSGLAGGTDTQYF
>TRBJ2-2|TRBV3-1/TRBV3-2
CASSQDGSGVLTGELFF
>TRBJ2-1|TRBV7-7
CASSSDRGTYNEQFF
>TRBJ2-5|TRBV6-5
CASSNRLGGETQYF
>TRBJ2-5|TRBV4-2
CASSQRGGVETQYF
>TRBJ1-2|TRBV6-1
CASSARRRLGMDGYTF
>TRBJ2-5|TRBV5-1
CASSLGVSGEETQYF
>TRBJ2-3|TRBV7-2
CASSFPGQGATDTQYF
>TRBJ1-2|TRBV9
CASSVGTSGARGYTF
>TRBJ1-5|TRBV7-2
CASRLELGQPQHF
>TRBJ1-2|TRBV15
CATSRDRQGGYTF
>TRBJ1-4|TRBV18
CASSPRGSSLEKLFF
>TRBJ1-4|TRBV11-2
CASSLGGLGEKLFF
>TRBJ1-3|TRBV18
CASSPLGGSSGNTIYF
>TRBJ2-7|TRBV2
CASRQTVRVEQYF
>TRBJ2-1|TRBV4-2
CASSQQELAGGHNEQFF
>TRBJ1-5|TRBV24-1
CATSSNQGRNQPQHF
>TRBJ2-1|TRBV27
CASSLSPWPPYNEQFF
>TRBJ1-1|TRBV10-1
CASSESTMWEAFF
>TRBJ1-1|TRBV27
CASRSWGLNTEAFF
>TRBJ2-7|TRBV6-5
CASSYPRGLSYEQYF
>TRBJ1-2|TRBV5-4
CASSLLSRDYGYTF
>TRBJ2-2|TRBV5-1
CASSTGQGGDTGELFF
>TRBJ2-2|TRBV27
CASSPWGEGSTGELFF
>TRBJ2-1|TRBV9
CASSVGGGTLNNEQFF
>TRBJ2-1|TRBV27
CASSPGAGGSYNEQFF
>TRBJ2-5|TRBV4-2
CAGGEGDSLTRCGQYF
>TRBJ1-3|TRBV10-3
CAISRGAGPYSGNTIYF
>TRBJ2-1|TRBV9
CASSLRPGDSYNEQFF
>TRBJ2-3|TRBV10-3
CAISDRAKGQGGSDTQYF
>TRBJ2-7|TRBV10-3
CAISEQQAAYEQYF
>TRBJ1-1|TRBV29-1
CSVHEGGTLNTEAFF
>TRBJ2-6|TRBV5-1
CASSLDVSGANVLTF
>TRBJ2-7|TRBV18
CASSPLRDSYEQYF
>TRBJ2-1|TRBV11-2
CASSFRDSSYNEQFF
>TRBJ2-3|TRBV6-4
CASSPYDRETDTQYF
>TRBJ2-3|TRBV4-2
CASSHGTGLAGGPFTDTQYF
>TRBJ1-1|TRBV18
CASSPGENTEAFF
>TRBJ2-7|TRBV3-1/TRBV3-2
CASSQGWKAPSYEQYF
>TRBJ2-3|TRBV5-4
CASSFGSPASTDTQYF
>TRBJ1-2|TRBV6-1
CASSEWAVRSGYTF
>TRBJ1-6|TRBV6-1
CASSDRTGINSPLHF
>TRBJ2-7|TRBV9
CASSVAWGGTYEQYF
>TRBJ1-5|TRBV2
CASSSTPRVGFGPQHF
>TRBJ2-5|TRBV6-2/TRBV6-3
CASSHWGQGGETQYF
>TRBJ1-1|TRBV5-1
CASSFADMNTEAFF
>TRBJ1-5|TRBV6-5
CASRGQGHQPQHF
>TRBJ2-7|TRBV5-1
CASSLTGTEGEQYF
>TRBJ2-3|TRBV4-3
CASSQAGVTDTQYF